This T cell receptor beta chain was recorded in a study of cytomegalovirus exposure and HLA in healthy donors. Overall study results and limits: A likely sequencing artifact accounted for one observed cluster of highly shared sequence variants. Earlier analysis looked at TCR beta V segments, and most were productive about 87% or about 30% of the time. There were a few CMV-associated chains whose specificity for CMV antigens was confirmed in vitro.

Amplification used 60 Vbeta primers and 13 Jbeta primers. This table comes from immunoSEQ multiplex PCR, and its TCRdb copy is limited to in-frame clones, with some not included. Among 150,000 to 200,000 clones, 75% to 90% were seen once, and the ten largest hold about 2%. This clone appeared a few times. What it binds is unknown. Sequencing was carried out using PBMCs. This TCR derives from a human donor in good health.

CDR3 residues: CASSIDRNTGELFF. Here the CDR3 DNA reads TGTGCCAGCTCTATAGACAGGAACACCGGGGAGCTGTTTTTT. The J gene is TRBJ2-2, the V gene TRBV2; D perhaps matches TRBD1 (5 bases). CDR3 length: 14 amino acids. Trimming stripped 8 bases from V and 1 base from J, with 11 bases between. CDR1 is SNHLY, CDR2 FYNNEI, per germline.